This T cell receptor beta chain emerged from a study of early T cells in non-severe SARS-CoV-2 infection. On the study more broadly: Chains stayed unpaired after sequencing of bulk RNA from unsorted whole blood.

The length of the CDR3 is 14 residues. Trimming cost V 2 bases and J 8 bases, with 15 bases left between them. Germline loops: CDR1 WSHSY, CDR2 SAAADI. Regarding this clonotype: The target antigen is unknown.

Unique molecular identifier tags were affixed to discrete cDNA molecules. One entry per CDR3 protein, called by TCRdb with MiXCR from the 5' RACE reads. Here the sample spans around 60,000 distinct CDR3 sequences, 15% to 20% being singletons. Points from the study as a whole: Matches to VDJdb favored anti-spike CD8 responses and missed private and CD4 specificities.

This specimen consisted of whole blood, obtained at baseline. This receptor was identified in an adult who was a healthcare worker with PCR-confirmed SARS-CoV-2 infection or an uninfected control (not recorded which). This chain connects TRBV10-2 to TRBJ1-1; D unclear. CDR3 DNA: TGCGCCAGCAGTGAGACCGTTGGGATCTCGGAAGCTTTCTTT. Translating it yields CASSETVGISEAFF.